The clone carrying this TCR beta chain has just a few counts. This entry belongs to a study of T cells in Graves' hyperthyroidism and ophthalmopathy. Amplification of TCR beta CDR3 regions was performed using RNA transcripts as template. When the TCR CDR3 underwent first-round RT-PCR, the HTBI primer set was used. One entry per CDR3 protein, called by TCRdb with MiXCR from the multiplex PCR reads. Here the sample spans approximately 640,000 distinct CDR3 sequences, approximately 15% being singletons. Deletions cut 4 bases from V and 4 bases from J, with 10 bases between. The length of the CDR3 is 13 residues. Germline loops: CDR1 SGHDN, CDR2 FVKESK.

The specimen sequenced was blood. The receptor comes from a middle-aged man with Graves' hyperthyroidism. The chain combines TRBV14 with TRBJ1-2; D is perhaps TRBD1 (5 bases). The CDR3 DNA reads TGTGCCAGCAGCCTTGCTCAGGGCTATGGCTACACCTTC. Translating gives CASSLAQGYGYTF.